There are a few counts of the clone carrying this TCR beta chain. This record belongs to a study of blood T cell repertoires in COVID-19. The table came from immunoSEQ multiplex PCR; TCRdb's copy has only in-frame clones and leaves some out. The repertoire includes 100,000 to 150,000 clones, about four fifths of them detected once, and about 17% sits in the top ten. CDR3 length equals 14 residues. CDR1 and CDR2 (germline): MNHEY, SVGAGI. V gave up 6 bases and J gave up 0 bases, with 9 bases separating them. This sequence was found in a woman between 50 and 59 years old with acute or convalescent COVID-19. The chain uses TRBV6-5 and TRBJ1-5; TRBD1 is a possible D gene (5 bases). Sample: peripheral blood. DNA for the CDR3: TGTGCCAGCAGCCGGACATATAGCAATCAGCCCCAGCATTTT. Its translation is CASSRTYSNQPQHF.